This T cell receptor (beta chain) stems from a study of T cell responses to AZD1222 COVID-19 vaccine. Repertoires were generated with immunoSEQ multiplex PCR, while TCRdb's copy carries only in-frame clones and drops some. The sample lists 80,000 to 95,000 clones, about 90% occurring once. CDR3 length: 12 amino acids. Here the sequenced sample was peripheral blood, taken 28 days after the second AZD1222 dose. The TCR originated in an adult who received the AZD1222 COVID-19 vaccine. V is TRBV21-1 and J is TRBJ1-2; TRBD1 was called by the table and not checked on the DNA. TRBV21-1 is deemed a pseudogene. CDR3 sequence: CATDRAPYGYTF. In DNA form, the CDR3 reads TGTGCCACCGACAGGGCCCCTTATGGCTACACCTTC.